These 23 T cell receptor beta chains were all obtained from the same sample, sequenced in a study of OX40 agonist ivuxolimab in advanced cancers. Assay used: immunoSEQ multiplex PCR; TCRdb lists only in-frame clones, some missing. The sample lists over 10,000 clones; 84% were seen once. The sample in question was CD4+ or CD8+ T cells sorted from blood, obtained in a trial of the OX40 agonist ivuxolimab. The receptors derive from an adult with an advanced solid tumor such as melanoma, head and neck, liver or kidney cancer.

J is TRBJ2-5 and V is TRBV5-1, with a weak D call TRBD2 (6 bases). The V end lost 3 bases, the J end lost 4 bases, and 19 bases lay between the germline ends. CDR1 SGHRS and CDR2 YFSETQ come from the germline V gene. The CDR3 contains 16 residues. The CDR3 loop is CASSSALGGEGETQYF. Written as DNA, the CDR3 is TGCGCCAGCAGCTCGGCGCTCGGAGGGGAAGGAGAGACCCAGTACTTC. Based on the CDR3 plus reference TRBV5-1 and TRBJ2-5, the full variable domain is KAGVTQTPRYLIKTRGQQVTLSCSPISGHRSVSWYQQTPGQGLQFLFEYFSETQRNKGNFPGRFSGRQFSNSRSEMNVSTLELGDSALYLCASSSALGGEGETQYFGPGTRLLVL.

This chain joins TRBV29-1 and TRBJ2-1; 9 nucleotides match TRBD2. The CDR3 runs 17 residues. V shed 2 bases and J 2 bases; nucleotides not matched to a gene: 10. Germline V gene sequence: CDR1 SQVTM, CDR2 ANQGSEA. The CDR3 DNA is TGCAGCGTTGAACCTTGGGGTAGCGGGAGTGCCTACAATGAGCAGTTCTTC. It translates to CSVEPWGSGSAYNEQFF.

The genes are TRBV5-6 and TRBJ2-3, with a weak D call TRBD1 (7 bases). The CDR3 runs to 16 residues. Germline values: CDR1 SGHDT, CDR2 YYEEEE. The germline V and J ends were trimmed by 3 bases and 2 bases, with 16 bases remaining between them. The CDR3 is CASSWEVTGTTDTQYF. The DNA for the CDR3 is TGTGCCAGCAGCTGGGAGGTGACAGGGACCACAGATACGCAGTATTTT.

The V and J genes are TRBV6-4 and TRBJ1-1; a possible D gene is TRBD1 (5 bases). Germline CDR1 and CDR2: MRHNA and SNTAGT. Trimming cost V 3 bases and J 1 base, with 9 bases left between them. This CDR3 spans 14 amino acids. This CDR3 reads CASSDTDRNTEAFF. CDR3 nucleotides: TGTGCCAGCAGTGATACCGACAGGAACACTGAAGCTTTCTTT.

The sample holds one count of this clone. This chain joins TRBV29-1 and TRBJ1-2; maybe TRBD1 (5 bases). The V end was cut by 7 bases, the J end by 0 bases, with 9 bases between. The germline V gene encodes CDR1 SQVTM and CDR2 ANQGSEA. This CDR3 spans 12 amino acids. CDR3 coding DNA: TGCAGCGCTCAGGGAACTAACTATGGCTACACCTTC. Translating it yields CSAQGTNYGYTF.

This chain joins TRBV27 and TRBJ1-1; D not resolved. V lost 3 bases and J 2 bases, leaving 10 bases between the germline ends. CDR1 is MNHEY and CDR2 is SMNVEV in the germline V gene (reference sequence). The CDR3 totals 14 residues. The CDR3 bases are TGTGCCAGCAGTTTTAACCCTCTCAACACTGAAGCTTTCTTT. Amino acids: CASSFNPLNTEAFF.

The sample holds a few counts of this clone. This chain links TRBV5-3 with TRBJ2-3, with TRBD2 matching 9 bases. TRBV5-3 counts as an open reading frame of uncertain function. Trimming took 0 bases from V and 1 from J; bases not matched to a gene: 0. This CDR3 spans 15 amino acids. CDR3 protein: CARSLGLAGTDTQYF. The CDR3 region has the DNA TGTGCCAGAAGCTTGGGACTAGCGGGCACAGATACGCAGTATTTT.

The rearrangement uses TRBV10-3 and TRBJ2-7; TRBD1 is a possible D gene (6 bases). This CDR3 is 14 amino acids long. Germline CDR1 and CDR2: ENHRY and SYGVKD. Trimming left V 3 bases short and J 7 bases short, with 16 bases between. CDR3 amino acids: CAISDGTWALEQYF. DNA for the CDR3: TGTGCCATCAGTGACGGGACATGGGCTTTAGAGCAGTACTTC.

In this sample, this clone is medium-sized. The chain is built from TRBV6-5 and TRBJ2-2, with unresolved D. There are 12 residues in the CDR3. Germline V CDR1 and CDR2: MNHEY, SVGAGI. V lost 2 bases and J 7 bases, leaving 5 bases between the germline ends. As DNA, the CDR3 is TGTGCCAGCAGTTACCCGGGCGGGGAGCTGTTTTTT. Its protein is CASSYPGGELFF.

The CDR3 here is CASSQPGQGRLVGYTF. In DNA form, the CDR3 reads TGTGCCAGCAGTCAACCTGGACAGGGACGATTAGTAGGCTACACCTTC. V gene TRBV2 combines with J gene TRBJ1-2, with 8 positions matching TRBD1. The CDR3 totals 16 residues. J gave up 8 bases and V 5 bases, and 16 bases lay outside the gene matches. Looked up from germline, CDR1 is SNHLY and CDR2 is FYNNEI. Full variable domain (rest looked up from reference TRBV2 and TRBJ1-2): EPEVTQTPSHQVTQMGQEVILRCVPISNHLYFYWYRQILGQKVEFLVSFYNNEISEKSEIFDDQFSVERPDGSNFTLKIRSTKLEDSAMYFCASSQPGQGRLVGYTFGSGTRLTVV.

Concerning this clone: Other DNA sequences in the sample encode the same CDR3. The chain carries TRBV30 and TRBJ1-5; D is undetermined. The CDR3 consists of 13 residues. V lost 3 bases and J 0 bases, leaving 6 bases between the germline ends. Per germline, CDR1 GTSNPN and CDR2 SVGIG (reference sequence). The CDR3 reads CAWSVGSNQPQHF. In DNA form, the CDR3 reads TGTGCCTGGAGCGTGGGTAGCAATCAGCCCCAGCATTTT.

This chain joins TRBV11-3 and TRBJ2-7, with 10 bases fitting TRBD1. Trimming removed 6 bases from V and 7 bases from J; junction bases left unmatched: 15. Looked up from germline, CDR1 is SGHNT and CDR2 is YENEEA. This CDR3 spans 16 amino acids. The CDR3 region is CASSSRMGTGVGEQYF. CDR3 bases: TGTGCCAGCAGTTCCCGCATGGGGACAGGGGTAGGGGAGCAGTACTTC.

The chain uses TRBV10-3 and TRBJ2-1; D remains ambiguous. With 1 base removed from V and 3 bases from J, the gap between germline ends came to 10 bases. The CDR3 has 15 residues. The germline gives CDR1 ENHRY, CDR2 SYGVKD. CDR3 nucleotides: TGTGCCATCAGTGAGTTCGGATACCTCTACAATGAGCAGTTCTTC. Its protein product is CAISEFGYLYNEQFF.

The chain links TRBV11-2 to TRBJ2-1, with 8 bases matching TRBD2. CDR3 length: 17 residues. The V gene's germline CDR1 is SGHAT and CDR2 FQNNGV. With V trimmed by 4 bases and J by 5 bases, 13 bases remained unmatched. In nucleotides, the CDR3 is TGTGCCAGCAGCTCCCCCCCCCAGCGGGAGATCGACAATGAGCAGTTCTTC. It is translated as CASSSPPQREIDNEQFF.

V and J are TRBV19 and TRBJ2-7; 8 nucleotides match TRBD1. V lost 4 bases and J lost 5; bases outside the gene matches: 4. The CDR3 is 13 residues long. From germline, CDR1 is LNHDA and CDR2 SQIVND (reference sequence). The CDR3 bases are TGTGCCAGTAGTAGGACAGGGAGACACGAGCAGTACTTC. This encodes CASSRTGRHEQYF.

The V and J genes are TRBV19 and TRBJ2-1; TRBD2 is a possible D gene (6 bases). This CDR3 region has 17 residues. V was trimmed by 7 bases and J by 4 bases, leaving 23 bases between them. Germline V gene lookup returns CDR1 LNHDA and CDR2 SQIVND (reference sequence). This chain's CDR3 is CASTPGVTKVKYNEQFF. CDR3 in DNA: TGTGCCAGTACCCCGGGAGTCACTAAGGTGAAGTACAATGAGCAGTTCTTC.

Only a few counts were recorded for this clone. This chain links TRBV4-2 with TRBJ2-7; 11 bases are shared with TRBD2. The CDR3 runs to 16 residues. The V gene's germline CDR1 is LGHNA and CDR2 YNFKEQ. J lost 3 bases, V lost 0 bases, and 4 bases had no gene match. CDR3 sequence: CASSQERGLAVYEQYF. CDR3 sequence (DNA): TGTGCCAGCAGCCAAGAGCGGGGACTAGCGGTCTACGAGCAGTACTTC.

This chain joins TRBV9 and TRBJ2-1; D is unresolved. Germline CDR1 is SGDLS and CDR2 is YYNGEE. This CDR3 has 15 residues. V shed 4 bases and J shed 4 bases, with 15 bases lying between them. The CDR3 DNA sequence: TGTGCCAGCAGCTCCCCCTTAGATGTTTACAATGAGCAGTTCTTC. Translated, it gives CASSSPLDVYNEQFF.

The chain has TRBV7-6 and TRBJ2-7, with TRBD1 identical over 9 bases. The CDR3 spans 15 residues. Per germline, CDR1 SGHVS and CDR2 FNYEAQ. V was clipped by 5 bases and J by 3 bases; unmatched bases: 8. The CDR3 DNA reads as TGTGCCAGCAGCCAATTGACAGGGGGGGACTACGAGCAGTACTTC. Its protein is CASSQLTGGDYEQYF.

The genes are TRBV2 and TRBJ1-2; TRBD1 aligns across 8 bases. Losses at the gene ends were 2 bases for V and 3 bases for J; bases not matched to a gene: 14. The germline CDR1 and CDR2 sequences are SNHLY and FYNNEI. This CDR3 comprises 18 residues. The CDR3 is CASSEIGQGDRVDYGYTF. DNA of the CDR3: TGTGCCAGCAGTGAAATTGGACAGGGCGATCGCGTCGACTATGGCTACACCTTC.

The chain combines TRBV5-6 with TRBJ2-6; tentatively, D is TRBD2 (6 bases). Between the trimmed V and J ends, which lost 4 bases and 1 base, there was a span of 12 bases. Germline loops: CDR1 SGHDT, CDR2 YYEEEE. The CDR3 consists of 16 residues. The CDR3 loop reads CASSGGGFSGANVLTF. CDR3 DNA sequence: TGTGCCAGCAGCGGAGGAGGGTTTTCTGGGGCCAACGTCCTGACTTTC.

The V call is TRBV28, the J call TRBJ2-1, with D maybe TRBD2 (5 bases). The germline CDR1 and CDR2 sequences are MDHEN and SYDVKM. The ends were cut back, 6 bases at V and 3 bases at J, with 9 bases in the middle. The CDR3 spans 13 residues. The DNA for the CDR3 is TGTGCCAGCAGCGGGGTTAACTACAATGAGCAGTTCTTC. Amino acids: CASSGVNYNEQFF. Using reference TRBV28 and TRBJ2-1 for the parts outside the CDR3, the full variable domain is DVKVTQSSRYLVKRTGEKVFLECVQDMDHENMFWYRQDPGLGLRLIYFSYDVKMKEKGDIPEGYSVSREKKERFSLILESASTNQTSMYLCASSGVNYNEQFFGPGTRLTVL.

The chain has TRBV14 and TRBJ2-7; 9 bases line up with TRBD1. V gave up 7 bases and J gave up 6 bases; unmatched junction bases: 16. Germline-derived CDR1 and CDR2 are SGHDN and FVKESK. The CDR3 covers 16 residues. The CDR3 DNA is TGTGCCAGCATCTTCACGCCGGGACAGGGACCTTCCGAGCAGTACTTC. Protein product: CASIFTPGQGPSEQYF.